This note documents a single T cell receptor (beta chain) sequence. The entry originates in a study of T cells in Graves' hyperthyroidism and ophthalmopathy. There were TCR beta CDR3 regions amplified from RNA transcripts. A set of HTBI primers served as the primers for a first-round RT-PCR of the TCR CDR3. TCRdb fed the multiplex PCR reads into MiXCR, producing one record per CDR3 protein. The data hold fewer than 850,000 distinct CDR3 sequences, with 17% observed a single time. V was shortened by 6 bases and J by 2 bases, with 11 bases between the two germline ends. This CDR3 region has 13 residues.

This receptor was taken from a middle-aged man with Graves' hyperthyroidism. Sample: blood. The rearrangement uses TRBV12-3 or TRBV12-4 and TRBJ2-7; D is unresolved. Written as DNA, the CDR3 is TGTGCCAGCAGCCTTAGCAAGGCCTACGAGCAGTACTTC. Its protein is CASSLSKAYEQYF.